The rows below give T cell receptor beta chains drawn from one sample of a study of T cells after yellow fever vaccination. TCRdb called the 5' RACE reads again in MiXCR, with one record for every CDR3 protein. The profile shows 300,000 to 350,000 distinct CDR3 sequences, about 4% of them singletons. The specimen was PBMCs, collected 5 days after the yellow fever booster vaccination. These receptors were collected from a man between 18 and 29 years old who received the YFV17D yellow fever vaccine. Each CDR3 is given with its conserved first and last residue. D genes are given only for firm matches. Part of the rows lack a size; the others show once, few, many or a class for expanded clones.

CDR3: CASSYAVETQYF
DNA: TGTGCCAGCAGTTATGCCGTGGAGACCCAGTACTTC
V: TRBV6-2/TRBV6-3
D: -
J: TRBJ2-5
size: -

CDR3: CASSTSTDQPQHF
DNA: TGTGCCAGCTCAACCAGTACGGATCAGCCCCAGCATTTT
V: TRBV18
D: -
J: TRBJ1-5
size: few

CDR3: CASSFLAGGPEFF
DNA: TGTGCCAGCAGCTTTCTTGCGGGGGGGCCGGAGTTCTTC
V: TRBV5-5
D: TRBD2
J: TRBJ2-1
size: many

CDR3: CASSLVGQGPDSPLHF
DNA: TGTGCCAGCAGCTTAGTGGGACAGGGACCGGATTCACCCCTCCATTTT
V: TRBV7-9
D: TRBD1
J: TRBJ1-6
size: few

CDR3: CASSTTEQIYGYTF
DNA: TGTGCCAGCAGCACAACAGAACAAATTTATGGCTACACCTTC
V: TRBV6-5
D: -
J: TRBJ1-2
size: many

CDR3: CASNVGDETQYF
DNA: TGTGCCAGTAATGTCGGGGATGAGACCCAGTACTTC
V: TRBV7-9
D: -
J: TRBJ2-5
size: few

CDR3: CASSHTGLVGGYTF
DNA: TGCGCCAGCAGCCATACAGGGCTGGTGGGGGGCTACACCTTC
V: TRBV4-3
D: -
J: TRBJ1-2
size: many

CDR3: CASSLLLRAWEQYF
DNA: TGTGCCAGCAGTTTACTTCTAAGGGCTTGGGAGCAGTACTTC
V: TRBV12-3/TRBV12-4
D: -
J: TRBJ2-7
size: few

CDR3: CASSQDGATNYNEQFF
DNA: TGTGCCAGCAGCCAAGATGGCGCTACTAACTACAATGAGCAGTTCTTC
V: TRBV3-1
D: -
J: TRBJ2-1
size: -

CDR3: CSVPGRGSSTDTQYF
DNA: TGCAGCGTCCCGGGACGCGGCTCCAGCACAGATACGCAGTATTTT
V: TRBV29-1
D: -
J: TRBJ2-3
size: many

CDR3: CASSLAYGGAAADTQYF
DNA: TGTGCCAGCAGTTTAGCCTATGGGGGGGCCGCCGCAGATACGCAGTATTTT
V: TRBV27
D: -
J: TRBJ2-3
size: -

CDR3: CASSVREGGGTEAFF
DNA: TGTGCCAGCAGTGTCCGCGAGGGTGGGGGCACTGAAGCTTTCTTT
V: TRBV6-1
D: -
J: TRBJ1-1
size: many

CDR3: CASSAGTSGYNEQFF
DNA: TGCGCCAGCAGCGCCGGGACTAGCGGTTACAATGAGCAGTTCTTC
V: TRBV5-1
D: TRBD2
J: TRBJ2-1
size: many

CDR3: CASGDRGMNTEAFF
DNA: TGTGCCAGCGGGGACAGGGGAATGAACACTGAAGCTTTCTTT
V: TRBV6-2/TRBV6-3
D: TRBD1
J: TRBJ1-1
size: -

CDR3: CATTSTDTQYF
DNA: TGTGCCACAACCAGCACAGATACGCAGTATTTT
V: TRBV2
D: -
J: TRBJ2-3
size: few

CDR3: CASSQASNSHEQYF
DNA: TGTGCCAGCAGCCAAGCTAGTAATTCCCACGAGCAGTACTTC
V: TRBV3-1
D: -
J: TRBJ2-7
size: many

CDR3: CASSQVAQGHQPQHF
DNA: TGCGCCAGCAGCCAAGTTGCGCAGGGTCATCAGCCCCAGCATTTT
V: TRBV4-1
D: -
J: TRBJ1-5
size: few

CDR3: CASSERRDRVYEQYF
DNA: TGTGCCAGCAGCGAAAGACGGGACAGGGTCTACGAGCAGTACTTC
V: TRBV7-8
D: TRBD1
J: TRBJ2-7
size: many

CDR3: CASSYGIQETQYF
DNA: TGTGCCAGCAGTTACGGTATCCAAGAGACCCAGTACTTC
V: TRBV28
D: -
J: TRBJ2-5
size: many

CDR3: CASSQVGQGLYSPLHF
DNA: TGTGCCAGCAGCCAAGTCGGCCAGGGGTTGTACTCACCCCTCCACTTT
V: TRBV4-2
D: -
J: TRBJ1-6
size: -

CDR3: CASSLRGVNEQFF
DNA: TGTGCCAGCAGCTTAAGAGGGGTAAATGAGCAGTTCTTC
V: TRBV7-3
D: -
J: TRBJ2-1
size: many

CDR3: CASSLDPGQGSRNEQYF
DNA: TGTGCCAGCAGCTTAGATCCGGGACAGGGTAGTAGGAACGAGCAGTACTTC
V: TRBV7-9
D: TRBD1
J: TRBJ2-7
size: -

CDR3: CASSLTTNLLAGAKETQYF
DNA: TGTGCCAGCAGCTTGACCACTAACCTCCTAGCGGGGGCGAAGGAGACCCAGTACTTC
V: TRBV7-2
D: TRBD2
J: TRBJ2-5
size: -

CDR3: CASSPGLAGAREQFF
DNA: TGTGCCAGCAGCCCTGGACTAGCGGGGGCGCGTGAGCAGTTCTTC
V: TRBV7-2
D: TRBD2
J: TRBJ2-1
size: many

CDR3: CSATGEGTEAFF
DNA: TGCAGCGCCACAGGGGAAGGCACTGAAGCTTTCTTT
V: TRBV29-1
D: TRBD1
J: TRBJ1-1
size: few

CDR3: CASSFGGGSGEQYF
DNA: TGTGCCAGCAGCTTCGGAGGGGGCTCGGGGGAGCAGTACTTC
V: TRBV7-3
D: -
J: TRBJ2-7
size: many

CDR3: CASSHKVDGLPYGYTF
DNA: TGCGCCAGCAGCCATAAAGTTGACGGACTGCCGTATGGCTACACCTTC
V: TRBV4-1
D: -
J: TRBJ1-2
size: -

CDR3: CASSRTGTDSPLHF
DNA: TGCGCCAGCAGCCGTACAGGGACTGATTCACCCCTCCACTTT
V: TRBV4-3
D: -
J: TRBJ1-6
size: many

CDR3: CASSSTANTGELFF
DNA: TGCGCCAGCAGCTCGACAGCGAACACCGGGGAGCTGTTTTTT
V: TRBV5-1
D: -
J: TRBJ2-2
size: -

CDR3: CASSFQGGRYEQYF
DNA: TGTGCCAGCAGCTTTCAGGGGGGGCGGTACGAGCAGTACTTC
V: TRBV7-8
D: -
J: TRBJ2-7
size: many

CDR3: CASSAELNTEAFF
DNA: TGTGCCAGTTCGGCAGAGTTGAACACTGAAGCTTTCTTT
V: TRBV6-4
D: -
J: TRBJ1-1
size: few

CDR3: CASSLTGGRNTGELFF
DNA: TGCGCCAGCAGCTTGACAGGGGGCAGAAACACCGGGGAGCTGTTTTTT
V: TRBV5-1
D: TRBD1
J: TRBJ2-2
size: many

CDR3: CASSYGGGWSQPQHF
DNA: TGTGCCAGCAGTTACGGAGGGGGTTGGAGTCAGCCCCAGCATTTT
V: TRBV6-5
D: -
J: TRBJ1-5
size: few

CDR3: CSVSTGFVYNEQFF
DNA: TGCAGCGTTTCGACAGGGTTCGTCTACAATGAGCAGTTCTTC
V: TRBV29-1
D: TRBD1
J: TRBJ2-1
size: -

CDR3: CASTPLRDTQYF
DNA: TGTGCCAGCACCCCCCTTCGGGATACGCAGTATTTT
V: TRBV7-9
D: -
J: TRBJ2-3
size: many

CDR3: CASGAPTEAFF
DNA: TGTGCCAGCGGCGCTCCAACTGAAGCTTTCTTT
V: TRBV12-3/TRBV12-4
D: -
J: TRBJ1-1
size: -

CDR3: CASSELGHTGELFF
DNA: TGTGCCAGCAGTGAGTTAGGACACACCGGGGAGCTGTTTTTT
V: TRBV25-1
D: -
J: TRBJ2-2
size: many

CDR3: CASSFSAGRTDTQYF
DNA: TGTGCCAGCAGTTTCTCTGCGGGGCGCACAGATACGCAGTATTTT
V: TRBV12-3/TRBV12-4
D: -
J: TRBJ2-3
size: many

CDR3: CASSFRGSQYAGANVLTF
DNA: TGTGCCAGCAGCTTCCGGGGCTCCCAGTACGCCGGGGCCAACGTCCTGACTTTC
V: TRBV5-5
D: -
J: TRBJ2-6
size: -

CDR3: CASSSSPGGYYEQYF
DNA: TGTGCCAGCAGTTCCTCCCCGGGTGGCTACTACGAGCAGTACTTC
V: TRBV28
D: -
J: TRBJ2-7
size: few

CDR3: CASSTQGAGANVLTF
DNA: TGTGCCAGCAGTACCCAGGGGGCCGGGGCCAACGTCCTGACTTTC
V: TRBV27
D: TRBD1
J: TRBJ2-6
size: few

CDR3: CASVSKTALGETQYF
DNA: TGTGCCAGCGTCTCGAAAACCGCCTTGGGAGAGACCCAGTACTTC
V: TRBV2
D: -
J: TRBJ2-5
size: many

CDR3: CASSSGLVRVELNEQFF
DNA: TGCGCCAGCAGCTCTGGACTAGTGAGGGTTGAGTTGAATGAGCAGTTCTTC
V: TRBV5-1
D: TRBD2
J: TRBJ2-1
size: few

CDR3: CACYSGGRGEQYF
DNA: TGTGCCTGTTATAGCGGGGGACGCGGGGAGCAGTACTTC
V: TRBV30
D: TRBD2
J: TRBJ2-7
size: few

CDR3: CASSYRVSGGREQYF
DNA: TGTGCCAGCAGTTACCGGGTGTCAGGGGGGCGCGAGCAGTACTTC
V: TRBV6-5
D: -
J: TRBJ2-7
size: many

CDR3: CASRGTSNEQFF
DNA: TGCGCCAGCAGGGGCACTAGCAATGAGCAGTTCTTC
V: TRBV5-1
D: -
J: TRBJ2-1
size: -

CDR3: CASSPRDLFHEQFF
DNA: TGCGCCAGCAGCCCACGTGATTTATTCCATGAGCAGTTCTTC
V: TRBV5-1
D: -
J: TRBJ2-1
size: few

CDR3: CASSPPLRDYGYTF
DNA: TGTGCCAGCAGCCCGCCTTTAAGGGACTATGGCTACACCTTC
V: TRBV11-2
D: -
J: TRBJ1-2
size: many

CDR3: CASSLRGTGPTGELFF
DNA: TGTGCCAGCAGCCTGCGCGGGACAGGCCCCACCGGGGAGCTGTTTTTT
V: TRBV3-1
D: TRBD1
J: TRBJ2-2
size: few

CDR3: CASSFRGADTDTQYF
DNA: TGTGCCAGCAGCTTCCGAGGGGCGGACACAGATACGCAGTATTTT
V: TRBV9
D: -
J: TRBJ2-3
size: many

CDR3: CASSPQGVGETQYF
DNA: TGTGCCAGCAGCCCCCAGGGGGTGGGAGAGACCCAGTACTTC
V: TRBV5-5
D: TRBD1
J: TRBJ2-5
size: few

CDR3: CASSYSFGTTAPQHF
DNA: TGTGCCAGCAGTTACTCGTTCGGGACAACGGCGCCCCAGCATTTT
V: TRBV6-2/TRBV6-3
D: -
J: TRBJ1-5
size: -

CDR3: CASSVEGPGTGELFF
DNA: TGTGCCAGCAGCGTAGAGGGGCCCGGCACCGGGGAGCTGTTTTTT
V: TRBV9
D: -
J: TRBJ2-2
size: many

CDR3: CASSIYRAHEESTSTDTQYF
DNA: TGTGCCAGTAGTATTTACAGGGCCCATGAAGAGAGTACTAGCACAGATACGCAGTATTTT
V: TRBV19
D: -
J: TRBJ2-3
size: -

CDR3: CASSQETENTEAFF
DNA: TGTGCCAGCAGCCAAGAGACAGAGAACACTGAAGCTTTCTTT
V: TRBV3-1
D: -
J: TRBJ1-1
size: -

CDR3: CASRRWGTEAFF
DNA: TGTGCCAGCCGCCGTTGGGGCACTGAAGCTTTCTTT
V: TRBV7-2
D: -
J: TRBJ1-1
size: -

CDR3: CSVDLAGAHTGELFF
DNA: TGCAGCGTTGACCTAGCGGGGGCCCACACCGGGGAGCTGTTTTTT
V: TRBV29-1
D: TRBD2
J: TRBJ2-2
size: many

CDR3: CASSPQVDTGELFF
DNA: TGTGCCAGCAGTCCACAGGTCGACACCGGGGAGCTGTTTTTT
V: TRBV6-2/TRBV6-3
D: -
J: TRBJ2-2
size: many

CDR3: CASSRTGSYEQYF
DNA: TGTGCCAGCTCAAGGACAGGCTCCTACGAGCAGTACTTC
V: TRBV6-5
D: TRBD1
J: TRBJ2-7
size: many